The rows below give T cell receptor beta chains drawn from one sample of a study of shared clonotypes between healthy human individuals. Libraries were prepared by immunoSEQ multiplex PCR; TCRdb keeps only in-frame clonotypes and omits some of them. The profile shows a few hundred thousand clones, around 86% of them singletons. Sequencing input: memory CD8+ T cells sorted from blood. These receptors originate from a young man in good health. CDR3s include the opening cysteine and the closing phenylalanine or tryptophan. The order of the fields is V gene, D gene, clone size, J gene, CDR3 DNA, CDR3 protein. A D gene is named only where the DNA matches it firmly. A row's size may be missing; if present it is once, few, many or a size class.

TRBV7-9	-	-	TRBJ2-6	TGTGCCAGCAGCCTGGGTGGTGCTGGGGCCAACGTCCTGACTTTC	CASSLGGAGANVLTF
TRBV2	-	many	TRBJ1-5	TGTGCCAGCAGTGTAAGCAGACCACTAAGGGAGGATCAGCCCCAGCATTTT	CASSVSRPLREDQPQHF
TRBV6-1	TRBD2	-	TRBJ2-1	TGTGCCAGCAGTGGGTATCTAGCGGGAGGGCCCAATGAGCAGTTCTTC	CASSGYLAGGPNEQFF
TRBV5-1	-	-	TRBJ2-3	TGCGCCAGCAGCTCTCCTGGCGGGGTGATCGGCACAGATACGCAGTATTTT	CASSSPGGVIGTDTQYF
TRBV28	-	-	TRBJ1-2	TGTGCCAGCAGTTTAAGGCAGGAGCCAATCTATGGCTACACCTTC	CASSLRQEPIYGYTF
TRBV11-2	TRBD1	-	TRBJ2-2	TGTGCCAGCAGCCGATTCGGACAGGGCAGAACCGGGGAGCTGTTTTTT	CASSRFGQGRTGELFF
TRBV27	-	-	TRBJ2-2	TGTGCCAGCAGTTCCCCAGGTCCCCAAGTGGGGGAGCTGTTTTTT	CASSSPGPQVGELFF
TRBV2	-	-	TRBJ1-1	TGTGCCAGCGCATGGGGCTTAGGCACTGAAGCTTTCTTT	CASAWGLGTEAFF
TRBV28	-	-	TRBJ1-5	TGTGCCAGCAGTTTCGTATATTTTAAGGTCCCTCCTCAGGGGACCTATTACAATCAGCCCCAGCATTTT	CASSFVYFKVPPQGTYYNQPQHF
TRBV11-2	-	once	TRBJ1-4	TGTGCCAGCAGCTTATCCCCTCGTCAGGGGTCCCACCAACTGTTTTTT	CASSLSPRQGSHQLFF
TRBV5-1	-	-	TRBJ2-1	TGCGCCAGCAGCTTGGGAGGGGAGCAGTTCTTC	CASSLGGEQFF
TRBV30	-	-	TRBJ1-5	TGTGCCTGGACCAGACAGCCCTATAGCAATCAGCCCCAGCATTTT	CAWTRQPYSNQPQHF
TRBV28	-	-	TRBJ1-2	TGTGCCAGCAGTTTAATGTGGATTGGGGGCCGGATCGGTGATAACTATGGCTACACCTTC	CASSLMWIGGRIGDNYGYTF
TRBV4-1	-	-	TRBJ2-1	TGCGCCAGCAGCCAAGAGGCAGCGCCTACGCGTGAGCAGTTCTTC	CASSQEAAPTREQFF
TRBV5-1	TRBD1	-	TRBJ2-6	TGCGCCAGCAGCAAACCGGGACAGGGATGGCCTGGGGCCAACGTCCTGACTTTC	CASSKPGQGWPGANVLTF
TRBV27	-	-	TRBJ2-1	TGTGCCAGCAGTTTAATCCCGGTAACCGTCTACAATGAGCAGTTCTTC	CASSLIPVTVYNEQFF
TRBV9	-	-	TRBJ2-5	TGTGCCAGCAGCGCGTCACCGGGACCCCTCGAGACCCAGTACTTC	CASSASPGPLETQYF
TRBV27	-	many	TRBJ2-7	TGTGCCAGCAGTTTTGGACCGAAAGCCTACGAGCAGTACTTC	CASSFGPKAYEQYF
TRBV25-1	-	-	TRBJ2-3	TGTGCCAGCTCACAGGGAAACCCTAGCACAGATACGCAGTATTTT	CASSQGNPSTDTQYF
TRBV6-1	-	-	TRBJ1-1	TGTGCCAGCAGTGAGGCCTCCCGGCTGAACACTGAAGCTTTCTTT	CASSEASRLNTEAFF
TRBV25-1	-	-	TRBJ1-2	TGTGCCAGCAGTGACCCCCGACCAGGGCCTGGGACGGACGGCTACACCTTC	CASSDPRPGPGTDGYTF
TRBV7-9	TRBD2	-	TRBJ2-7	TGTGCCAGCAGCTTAGTCGGGGGGGGCCGATCCAGCCCCTACGAGCAGTACTTC	CASSLVGGGRSSPYEQYF
TRBV9	TRBD1	few	TRBJ2-1	TGTGCCAGCAGCGTAGAAGTCGGGACAGGGGTGGGCAATGAGCAGTTCTTC	CASSVEVGTGVGNEQFF
TRBV2	TRBD2	-	TRBJ2-7	TGTGCCAGCAGAGACCACGGGGGGGGAAGCTACGAGCAGTACTTC	CASRDHGGGSYEQYF
TRBV9	TRBD2	-	TRBJ2-5	TGTGCCAGCAGCGTAGGGAGCGGGGGGTATGAGACCCAGTACTTC	CASSVGSGGYETQYF
TRBV2	TRBD1	-	TRBJ1-5	TGTGCCAGCAGAAAACAGGGGTTCGGTCAGCCCCAGCATTTT	CASRKQGFGQPQHF